The rows below give T cell receptor beta chains drawn from one sample of a study of T cells after yellow fever vaccination. One entry per CDR3 protein results from TCRdb running MiXCR on the 5' RACE reads. The repertoire holds some 350,000 distinct CDR3 sequences, 8% to 10% seen once, with under 20% in the top ten. The sequencing here drew on PBMCs, taken on the day of the first yellow fever vaccination. All receptors come from a young man who received the YFV17D yellow fever vaccine. CDR3s include the opening cysteine and the closing phenylalanine or tryptophan. A D gene is named only where the DNA matches it firmly. For some rows the clone size is stated as once, few or many, or as a class when expanded; others skip it.

>NA|many|TRBJ1-1|TRBV7-2
TGCGCCAGCAGCCTCGGCCGGGGGGGAACTGAAGCTTTCTTT
CASSLGRGGTEAFF
>NA|many|TRBJ2-1|TRBV12-3/TRBV12-4
TGTGCCAGCAAGGAGGGAGATTACAATGAGCAGTTCTTC
CASKEGDYNEQFF
>TRBD2|few|TRBJ2-1|TRBV19
TGTGCCAGTAGTCCCAGGGAACTAGCGGGTCTAAATGAGCAGTTCTTC
CASSPRELAGLNEQFF
>NA|few|TRBJ2-1|TRBV4-2
TGTGCCAGCAGCCAAGATGGGGCGGGAAGTTCCTACAATGAGCAGTTCTTC
CASSQDGAGSSYNEQFF
>TRBD2|few|TRBJ2-7|TRBV11-2
TGTGCCAGTAGCAGAACCAGCGGGGCCTATTACGAGCAGTACTTC
CASSRTSGAYYEQYF
>NA|NA|TRBJ2-3|TRBV11-2
TGTGCCAGCAGCTTAGAGAGGTCGTCAGATACGCAGTATTTT
CASSLERSSDTQYF
>NA|NA|TRBJ1-1|TRBV7-8
TGTGCCAGCAGCTTAGCCCAGGGGAACACTGAAGCTTTCTTT
CASSLAQGNTEAFF
>NA|few|TRBJ1-1|TRBV18
TGTGCCAGCTCACCACCGGGGTCTTCTTGGGGCACTGAAGCTTTCTTT
CASSPPGSSWGTEAFF
>TRBD2|few|TRBJ2-3|TRBV27
TGTGCCAGCAGTCCCCCTAGCGGGGGAACAGATACGCAGTATTTT
CASSPPSGGTDTQYF
>NA|few|TRBJ2-5|TRBV6-6
TGTGTCTCCTTCGGGCAAGAGACCCAGTACTTC
CVSFGQETQYF
>TRBD1|few|TRBJ1-1|TRBV6-6
TGTGCCAGCAGTTACCCTGGACAGGGTGAAGCTTTCTTT
CASSYPGQGEAFF
>TRBD1|NA|TRBJ1-2|TRBV29-1
TGCAGCGCCGGGGGACAGAACTATGGCTACACCTTC
CSAGGQNYGYTF
>NA|NA|TRBJ2-1|TRBV6-5
TGTGCCAGCAGTTCCGGGACTTTACTGTACAATGAGCAGTTCTTC
CASSSGTLLYNEQFF
>NA|NA|TRBJ2-5|TRBV11-2
TGTGCCAGCAGCTTCAAGGGCAGAAACCAAGAGACCCAGTACTTC
CASSFKGRNQETQYF
>NA|few|TRBJ2-1|TRBV20-1
TGCAGTGCTCGCTTAGGATACAATGAGCAGTTCTTC
CSARLGYNEQFF
>TRBD2|many|TRBJ2-4|TRBV5-1
TGCGCCAGCAGCTTGGTTGCTAGCGGGGCCCCATTTCAGTACTTC
CASSLVASGAPFQYF
>TRBD1|many|TRBJ2-1|TRBV5-1
TGCGCCAGCAGCTTACAGGGGGGAAATGAGCAGTTCTTC
CASSLQGGNEQFF
>NA|few|TRBJ2-1|TRBV20-1
TGCAGTGCTAGACACAGAATCGGTTACAATGAGCAGTTCTTC
CSARHRIGYNEQFF
>TRBD2|few|TRBJ2-1|TRBV5-1
TGCGCCAGCAGCTTGGTGCGGGGGGGCACCGATGAGCAGTTCTTC
CASSLVRGGTDEQFF
>TRBD2|NA|TRBJ2-3|TRBV2
TGTGCCAGCAGTGAACCCCAGCGGGGGGGTATCTGGACAGATACGCAGTATTTT
CASSEPQRGGIWTDTQYF
>NA|many|TRBJ1-5|TRBV7-8
TGTGCCAGCAGCCATATTAACTATAGCCCCAATCAGCCCCAGCATTTT
CASSHINYSPNQPQHF
>NA|NA|TRBJ2-1|TRBV29-1
TGCAGCGTTAAGGCCAGACACAATGAGCAGTTCTTC
CSVKARHNEQFF